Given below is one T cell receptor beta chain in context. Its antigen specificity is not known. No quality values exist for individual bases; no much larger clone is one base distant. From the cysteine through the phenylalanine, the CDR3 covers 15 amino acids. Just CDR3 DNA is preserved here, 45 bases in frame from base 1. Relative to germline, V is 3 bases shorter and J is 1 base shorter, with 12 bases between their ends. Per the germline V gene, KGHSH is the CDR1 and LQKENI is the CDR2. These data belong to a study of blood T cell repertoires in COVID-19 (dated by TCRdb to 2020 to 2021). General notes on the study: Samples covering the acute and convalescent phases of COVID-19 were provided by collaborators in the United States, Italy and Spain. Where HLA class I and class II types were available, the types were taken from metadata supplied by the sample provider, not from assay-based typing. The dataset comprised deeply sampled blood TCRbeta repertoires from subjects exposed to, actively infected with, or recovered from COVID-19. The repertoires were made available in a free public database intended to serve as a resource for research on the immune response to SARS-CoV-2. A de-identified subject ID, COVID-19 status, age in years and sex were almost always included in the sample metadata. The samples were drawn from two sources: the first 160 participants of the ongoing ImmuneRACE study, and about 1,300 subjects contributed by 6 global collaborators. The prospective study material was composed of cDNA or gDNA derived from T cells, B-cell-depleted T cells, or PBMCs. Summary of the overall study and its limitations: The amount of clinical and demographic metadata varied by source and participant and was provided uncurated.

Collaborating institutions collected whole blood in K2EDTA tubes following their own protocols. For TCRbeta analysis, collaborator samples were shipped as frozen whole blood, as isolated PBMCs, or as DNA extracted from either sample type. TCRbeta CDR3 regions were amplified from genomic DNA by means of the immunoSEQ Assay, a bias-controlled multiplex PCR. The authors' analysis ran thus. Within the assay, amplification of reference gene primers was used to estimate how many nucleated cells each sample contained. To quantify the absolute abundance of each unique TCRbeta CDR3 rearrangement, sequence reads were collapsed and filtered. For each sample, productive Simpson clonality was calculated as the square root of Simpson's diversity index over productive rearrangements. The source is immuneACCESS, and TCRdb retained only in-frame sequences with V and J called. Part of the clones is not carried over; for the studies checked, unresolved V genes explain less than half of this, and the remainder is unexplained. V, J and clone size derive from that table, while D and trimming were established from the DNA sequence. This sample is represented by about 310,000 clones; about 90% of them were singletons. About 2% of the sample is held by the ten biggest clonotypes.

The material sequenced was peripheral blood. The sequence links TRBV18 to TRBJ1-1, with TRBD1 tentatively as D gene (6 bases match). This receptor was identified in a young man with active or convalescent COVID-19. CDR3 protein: CASSPSRGGNTEAFF. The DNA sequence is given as TGTGCCAGCTCACCGTCTAGGGGGGGGAACACTGAAGCTTTCTTT. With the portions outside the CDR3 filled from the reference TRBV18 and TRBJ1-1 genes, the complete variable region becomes NAGVMQNPRHLVRRRGQEARLRCSPMKGHSHVYWYRQLPEEGLKFMVYLQKENIIDESGMPKERFSAEFPKEGPSILRIQQVVRGDSAAYFCASSPSRGGNTEAFFGQGTRLTVV.